The rows below give T cell receptor beta chains drawn from one sample of a study of CD8+ T cells in alopecia areata. TCRdb's copy holds only in-frame clones and misses some; the assay was immunoSEQ multiplex PCR. The top ten clones hold 1% to 1.5% of a sample with about 210,000 clones, around 65% of them seen once. This sample comprised CD4+ T cells sorted from blood, obtained between weeks 43 and 45, from a patient treated with tofacitinib. The receptors come from a human donor with alopecia areata. CDR3s include the opening cysteine and the closing phenylalanine or tryptophan. Each record gives: D gene, clone size, J gene, V gene, CDR3 protein, CDR3 DNA. A D gene is named only where the DNA matches it firmly. Clone sizes are given selectively: once, few, many, or a class where the clone is expanded.

d_call: .; clone_size: few; j_call: TRBJ2-1; v_call: TRBV18; cdr3_aa: CASSPPGDNEQFF; cdr3_nt: TGTGCCAGCTCACCACCGGGGGACAATGAGCAGTTCTTC
d_call: .; clone_size: .; j_call: TRBJ1-4; v_call: TRBV27; cdr3_aa: CASSWSRGEKLFF; cdr3_nt: TGTGCCAGCAGTTGGTCGCGTGGGGAAAAACTGTTTTTT
d_call: TRBD2; clone_size: .; j_call: TRBJ2-7; v_call: TRBV5-6; cdr3_aa: CASSLAGGSSYEQYF; cdr3_nt: TGTGCCAGCAGCCTAGCGGGGGGGAGTTCCTACGAGCAGTACTTC
d_call: .; clone_size: .; j_call: TRBJ1-1; v_call: TRBV15; cdr3_aa: CATSRDSGTEAFF; cdr3_nt: TGTGCCACCAGCAGGGATAGCGGCACTGAAGCTTTCTTT
d_call: .; clone_size: .; j_call: TRBJ1-5; v_call: TRBV11-2; cdr3_aa: CASSPSKGQPQHF; cdr3_nt: TGTGCCAGCAGCCCCTCGAAGGGGCAGCCCCAGCATTTT
d_call: .; clone_size: .; j_call: TRBJ2-6; v_call: TRBV29-1; cdr3_aa: CSVENQEGANVLTF; cdr3_nt: TGCAGCGTTGAAAATCAGGAAGGGGCCAACGTCCTGACTTTC
d_call: .; clone_size: few; j_call: TRBJ2-7; v_call: TRBV7-8; cdr3_aa: CASSRGGSGEQYF; cdr3_nt: TGTGCCAGCAGCCGAGGGGGGTCCGGCGAGCAGTACTTC
d_call: TRBD2; clone_size: once; j_call: TRBJ2-3; v_call: TRBV5-6; cdr3_aa: CASTPGTRLTDTQYF; cdr3_nt: TGTGCCAGTACCCCCGGGACTAGATTAACAGATACGCAGTATTTT
d_call: .; clone_size: .; j_call: TRBJ2-3; v_call: TRBV5-1; cdr3_aa: CASSLSLLDTQYF; cdr3_nt: TGCGCCAGCAGCTTGAGCCTTTTGGATACGCAGTATTTT
d_call: .; clone_size: once; j_call: TRBJ2-3; v_call: TRBV11-2; cdr3_aa: CASSLPKLSDTQYF; cdr3_nt: TGTGCCAGCAGCTTGCCGAAGTTATCAGATACGCAGTATTTT
d_call: .; clone_size: .; j_call: TRBJ2-5; v_call: TRBV29-1; cdr3_aa: CSVDYGGTQETQYF; cdr3_nt: TGCAGCGTTGATTATGGGGGGACCCAAGAGACCCAGTACTTC
d_call: TRBD2; clone_size: .; j_call: TRBJ2-5; v_call: TRBV5-1; cdr3_aa: CASSSTGGRQETQYF; cdr3_nt: TGCGCCAGCAGCTCGACGGGGGGGCGACAAGAGACCCAGTACTTC
d_call: TRBD2; clone_size: few; j_call: TRBJ2-5; v_call: TRBV14; cdr3_aa: CASSQEGGLAIETQYF; cdr3_nt: TGTGCCAGCAGCCAAGAGGGGGGACTAGCGATCGAGACCCAGTACTTC
d_call: .; clone_size: .; j_call: TRBJ1-1; v_call: TRBV5-1; cdr3_aa: CASSLGAPSVAAFF; cdr3_nt: TGCGCCAGCAGCTTGGGGGCGCCCAGCGTCGCGGCTTTCTTT
d_call: .; clone_size: once; j_call: TRBJ2-7; v_call: TRBV29-1; cdr3_aa: CSVELSYEQYF; cdr3_nt: TGCAGCGTTGAACTTTCCTACGAGCAGTACTTC
d_call: TRBD1; clone_size: .; j_call: TRBJ1-1; v_call: TRBV5-6; cdr3_aa: CASSPGQGTEAFF; cdr3_nt: TGTGCCAGCAGCCCCGGACAGGGGACTGAAGCTTTCTTT
d_call: .; clone_size: .; j_call: TRBJ2-7; v_call: TRBV4-3; cdr3_aa: CASSQGVRSHEQYF; cdr3_nt: TGCGCCAGCAGCCAAGGGGTCCGGAGCCACGAGCAGTACTTC
d_call: .; clone_size: .; j_call: TRBJ2-7; v_call: TRBV29-1; cdr3_aa: CSVANRAPYEQYF; cdr3_nt: TGCAGCGTTGCCAACCGGGCCCCCTACGAGCAGTACTTC
d_call: TRBD1; clone_size: .; j_call: TRBJ1-4; v_call: TRBV5-6; cdr3_aa: CASSRGTANEKLFF; cdr3_nt: TGTGCCAGCAGCAGGGGGACAGCTAATGAAAAACTGTTTTTT
d_call: .; clone_size: .; j_call: TRBJ2-1; v_call: TRBV7-2; cdr3_aa: CASSSNTRGSSYNEQFF; cdr3_nt: TGTGCCAGCAGCTCCAACACCCGGGGTTCCTCCTACAATGAGCAGTTCTTC
d_call: TRBD2; clone_size: .; j_call: TRBJ2-1; v_call: TRBV29-1; cdr3_aa: CSAGPAGGGNEQFF; cdr3_nt: TGCAGCGCCGGGCCCGCGGGGGGTGGCAATGAGCAGTTCTTC
d_call: .; clone_size: .; j_call: TRBJ1-1; v_call: TRBV29-1; cdr3_aa: CSASDTEAFF; cdr3_nt: TGCAGCGCGTCGGACACTGAAGCTTTCTTT
d_call: .; clone_size: .; j_call: TRBJ2-2; v_call: TRBV4-3; cdr3_aa: CASSQGRPRQGRAGELFF; cdr3_nt: TGCGCCAGCAGCCAAGGGCGTCCAAGACAGGGGAGGGCCGGGGAGCTGTTTTTT